This TCR beta chain was sequenced for a study of T cells in Graves' hyperthyroidism and ophthalmopathy. Study at large: Before treatment of any kind, peripheral blood was taken at initial diagnosis. Findings and limits, study-wide: Blood also contained most expanded thyroid clonotypes above 0.001.

RNA transcripts were the template for amplifying TCR beta CDR3 regions. HTBI primers were used for first-round RT-PCR of the TCR CDR3. TCRdb itself ran the multiplex PCR reads through MiXCR, one entry per CDR3 protein. The profile shows 280,000 or so distinct CDR3 sequences, 12% to 15% of them singletons. Before ophthalmopathy appeared, progressors gave blood at initial hyperthyroidism diagnosis. There are many counts of this clonotype. Its antigen is not identified. The CDR3 totals 15 residues. V lost 0 bases and J lost 2, with 5 bases in between. Germline V gives CDR1 ENHRY, CDR2 SYGVKD. The chain uses TRBV10-3 and TRBJ2-6; D gene uncertain. Specimen: blood. This receptor was taken from a woman aged 50 to 60 with Graves' hyperthyroidism that later progressed to Graves' ophthalmopathy. Here the CDR3 reads CAISESGTGANVLTF. The CDR3 DNA follows: TGTGCCATCAGTGAGTCAGGGACTGGGGCCAACGTCCTGACTTTC.